Listed below are T cell receptor beta chains from one sample, sequenced in a study of CD8 T cells in ankylosing spondylitis. In TCRdb, the 5' RACE reads were re-called with MiXCR into one record per CDR3 protein. The table includes some 40,000 distinct CDR3 sequences, around a tenth detected once. Sequenced input: blood, either unsorted or a sorted T cell fraction (not recorded which). These receptors originate from a male donor with ankylosing spondylitis or in good health (not recorded which). Both conserved end residues are part of each CDR3. Each record gives: D gene, V gene, J gene, clone size, CDR3 protein, CDR3 DNA. D genes are given only for firm matches. Clone size is stated in some rows and not others, as once, few, many or a class when expanded.

>.|TRBV20-1|TRBJ2-2|.
CSASGSQGNTGELFF
TGCAGTGCTAGTGGGTCTCAGGGTAACACCGGGGAGCTGTTTTTT
>.|TRBV4-1|TRBJ2-3|many
CASSQAGPPVPDTQYF
TGCGCCAGCAGCCAAGCTGGACCTCCCGTACCAGATACGCAGTATTTT
>.|TRBV20-1|TRBJ1-4|many
CSAGQPTNEKLFF
TGCAGTGCTGGACAGCCAACTAATGAAAAACTGTTTTTT
>TRBD1|TRBV20-1|TRBJ2-7|many
CSARGDRGYEQYF
TGCAGTGCTAGAGGTGACAGGGGATACGAGCAGTACTTC
>TRBD2|TRBV29-1|TRBJ2-1|many
CSVVFFSSGVYNEQFF
TGCAGCGTTGTATTTTTTTCTAGCGGAGTCTACAATGAGCAGTTCTTC
>.|TRBV7-2|TRBJ2-3|many
CASSLAPDTQYF
TGTGCCAGCAGCTTAGCGCCGGATACGCAGTATTTT
>TRBD2|TRBV12-3/TRBV12-4|TRBJ2-1|many
CASTTSGSSYNEQFF
TGTGCCAGCACCACCAGCGGGAGCTCCTACAATGAGCAGTTCTTC
>.|TRBV12-3/TRBV12-4|TRBJ1-2|many
CASSTARALYGYTF
TGTGCCAGCAGTACTGCCCGGGCCCTCTATGGCTACACCTTC
>.|TRBV15|TRBJ2-7|many
CATSRGTPRSSYEQYF
TGTGCCACCAGCAGAGGGACACCGAGAAGTTCCTACGAGCAGTACTTC
>TRBD1|TRBV5-1|TRBJ2-5|many
CASSLSGPRGETQYF
TGCGCCAGCAGCTTGTCGGGCCCCAGGGGGGAGACCCAGTACTTC
>.|TRBV10-3|TRBJ2-1|.
CAISEGNVRGNEQFF
TGTGCCATCAGTGAGGGGAACGTAAGGGGAAATGAGCAGTTCTTC
>.|TRBV12-3/TRBV12-4|TRBJ2-3|many
CASSPQSTDTQYF
TGTGCCAGCAGCCCGCAGAGCACAGATACGCAGTATTTT
>.|TRBV20-1|TRBJ2-3|.
CSARDPGRIATDTQYF
TGCAGTGCTAGAGATCCAGGACGGATCGCCACAGATACGCAGTATTTT
>.|TRBV2|TRBJ1-1|many
CASSDGTLEVEAFF
TGTGCCAGCAGTGATGGAACACTTGAAGTTGAAGCTTTCTTT
>.|TRBV11-3|TRBJ2-5|many
CASSSGVDETQYF
TGTGCCAGCAGTTCGGGAGTCGATGAGACCCAGTACTTC
>.|TRBV7-2|TRBJ2-1|many
CASSLSTGEPYNEQFF
TGTGCCAGCAGCTTATCCACGGGAGAACCCTACAATGAGCAGTTCTTC
>TRBD1|TRBV23-1|TRBJ2-7|.
CASSLIGGQGRCREQYF
TGCGCCAGCAGTCTAATCGGGGGACAGGGACGTTGCAGAGAGCAGTACTTC
>.|TRBV7-9|TRBJ1-6|once
CASSLGGADNSPLHF
TGTGCCAGCAGCCTCGGAGGGGCGGATAATTCACCCCTCCACTTT
>TRBD2|TRBV6-1|TRBJ2-1|many
CASRTSGSINEQFF
TGTGCCAGCAGGACTAGCGGGAGTATCAATGAGCAGTTCTTC
>TRBD1|TRBV7-9|TRBJ1-1|once
CASSSAWDRGRAFF
TGTGCCAGCAGCTCAGCCTGGGACAGGGGGAGAGCTTTCTTT
>TRBD2|TRBV2|TRBJ2-1|many
CASSEVRLAVFNEQFF
TGTGCCAGCAGTGAAGTGAGACTAGCGGTCTTTAATGAGCAGTTCTTC
>TRBD2|TRBV3-1|TRBJ2-3|many
CASSQDRGLAGQTDTQYF
TGTGCCAGCAGCCAAGATCGTGGACTAGCGGGACAGACAGATACGCAGTATTTT
>.|TRBV7-9|TRBJ2-7|many
CASSHLVSDEQYF
TGTGCCAGCAGCCATCTAGTTTCGGACGAGCAGTACTTC
>TRBD2|TRBV6-1|TRBJ2-1|many
CASKIAGVTSYNEQFF
TGTGCCAGCAAAATAGCGGGAGTCACCTCCTACAATGAGCAGTTCTTC
>TRBD2|TRBV27|TRBJ2-1|.
CASSIGTSGIPSSYNEQFF
TGTGCCAGCAGTATAGGGACTAGCGGGATACCGAGCTCCTACAATGAGCAGTTCTTC
>TRBD1|TRBV19|TRBJ2-7|many
CASRGQGAGNEQYF
TGTGCCAGTAGAGGACAGGGGGCTGGCAACGAGCAGTACTTC